One and the same sample provided the 3 T cell receptor beta chains below, sequenced in a study of sequential checkpoint blockade in melanoma. Treatment specified: randomized to nivolumab then ipilimumab (arm A) or the reverse (arm B). Here immunoSEQ multiplex PCR was the method, and the copy in TCRdb shows in-frame clones only, minus some. This sample has some 9,300 clones; 70% to 85% occur once, and the top ten carry under 65%. Sequencing used CD8+ T cells sorted from blood (inferred from file names), obtained from a patient given nivolumab and ipilimumab in sequence. The receptors were gathered from a human donor with melanoma.

In its sample, this clone is medium-sized. The V call is TRBV27, the J call TRBJ1-4; 10 positions match TRBD1. V shed 6 bases, J shed 7 bases, and the junction held 8 bases outside the gene matches. This CDR3 has 15 residues. The V gene's germline CDR1 is MNHEY and CDR2 SMNVEV (reference sequence). CDR3 amino acids: CASRRWTGGSEKLFF. DNA for the CDR3: TGTGCCAGCAGGCGCTGGACAGGGGGTAGTGAAAAACTGTTTTTT.

This rearrangement joins TRBV7-6 to TRBJ1-4; D unclear. Trimming left V 1 base short and J 7 bases short, with 7 bases between. CDR1 is SGHVS, CDR2 FNYEAQ, per germline. CDR3 length equals 13 residues. As DNA, the CDR3 is TGTGCCAGCAGCTTAGTGCTAGGTGAAAAACTGTTTTTT. Amino acid sequence: CASSLVLGEKLFF.

A single count supports this clone. The chain recombines TRBV2 with TRBJ2-7, with 8 bases that match TRBD1. Germline V gene data show CDR1 as SNHLY and CDR2 as FYNNEI. The ends lost 6 bases at V and 2 bases at J; junction bases unmatched: 6. The CDR3 contains 14 residues. This chain's CDR3 is CASRGRTGPYEQYF. CDR3 DNA sequence: TGTGCCAGCAGGGGAAGGACAGGGCCCTACGAGCAGTACTTC.